The clone carrying this TCR beta chain showed up just a few times. The antigen is unknown. The sample is drawn from a study of tumor-infiltrating lymphocytes in primary liver carcinoma. Study-wide points: Significantly greater top-250-clone fractions characterized tumors relative to blood (p = 0.039). Tumor region pairs outstripped tumor-adjacent and tumor-blood pairs in overlap.

Extraction of RNA together with DNA used roughly 20-33 mg of unsorted bulk tissue. Patients' primary liver carcinoma was surgically resected. CDR1 is SNHLY, CDR2 FYNNEI, per germline. The CDR3 contains 15 residues. The V and J ends lost 2 bases and 7 bases respectively, with 15 bases between them. Synthesis of TCR beta cDNA was carried out from 500 ng total RNA with a constant-region primer. For TCR beta, libraries were produced by three nested multiplex PCR rounds using slightly modified ARM-PCR. Amplification in the first two PCR rounds was performed using TRBV1-TRBV30 forward primers and a C-beta reverse primer for 10 cycles each. From the multiplex PCR reads, TCRdb called clonotypes with MiXCR, one entry per CDR3 protein. The data contain under 150,000 distinct CDR3 sequences, around 65% of them singletons.

This clonotype was obtained from a woman aged 60-75 years with primary liver carcinoma and hepatitis B virus infection. The J gene is TRBJ2-1, the V gene TRBV2; D perhaps matches TRBD2 (5 bases). The sequencing sample was made of tumor-adjacent normal liver tissue. For the CDR3, the DNA is TGTGCCAGCAGTGAAAGGATATTCGGGGTTAATGAGCAGTTCTTC. This gives the protein CASSERIFGVNEQFF.